This is a list of T cell receptor beta chains from one sample in a study of control samples from healthy donors and cancer patients. Only in-frame clones appear in the TCRdb table, and some are missing; sequencing was by immunoSEQ multiplex PCR. The sample holds 100,000 to 150,000 clones, 92% seen once. Sequenced: PBMCs. The receptors shown here come from an elderly man with head and neck cancer. Each CDR3 is given with its conserved first and last residue. D genes are given only for firm matches. Expanded clones get a size class; other rows say once, few or many, or leave the size out.

J gene | V gene | clone size | D gene | CDR3 DNA | CDR3 protein
TRBJ2-7 | TRBV6-5 | . | TRBD1 | TGTGCCAGCAGTCCCGACAGGGTATCAAACGAGCAGTACTTC | CASSPDRVSNEQYF
TRBJ2-1 | TRBV7-2 | . | TRBD2 | TGTGCCAGCAGCTCACAACCCCTAGCGGGAGGGCGTGAGCAGTTCTTC | CASSSQPLAGGREQFF
TRBJ1-6 | TRBV6-6 | . | . | TGTGCCAGCAGTACCTTCCAGAATTCACCCCTCCACTTT | CASSTFQNSPLHF
TRBJ2-6 | TRBV5-5 | . | . | TGTGCCAGCAGCAACCGACAAGGCGCTGGAAGGGCCAACGTCCTGACTTTC | CASSNRQGAGRANVLTF
TRBJ2-7 | TRBV9 | . | TRBD2 | TGTGCCAGCAGCGTAGATACTAGCGGGGCCTACGAGCAGTACTTC | CASSVDTSGAYEQYF
TRBJ1-5 | TRBV6-5 | once | . | TGTGCCAGCAGTTACGAATACAATCAGCCCCAGCATTTT | CASSYEYNQPQHF
TRBJ1-2 | TRBV2 | . | . | TGTGCCAGCAGTGAATCCGGGATGAGCTATGGCTACACCTTC | CASSESGMSYGYTF
TRBJ2-1 | TRBV5-5 | . | . | TGTGCCAGCAGCGGACGAGGGTACGATGAGCAGTTCTTC | CASSGRGYDEQFF
TRBJ2-7 | TRBV7-2 | . | . | TGTGCCAGCAGCCCCTCCGGCTACGAGCAGTACTTC | CASSPSGYEQYF
TRBJ2-1 | TRBV3-1/TRBV3-2 | . | . | TGTGCCAGCAGCCAAGGCCCCCAGCGGACTATGTTCTTC | CASSQGPQRTMFF
TRBJ2-4 | TRBV19 | . | TRBD2 | TGTGCCAGTAGCTGGACTAGCGGGAGAGGTTGGACCAAAAACATTCAGTACTTC | CASSWTSGRGWTKNIQYF
TRBJ1-5 | TRBV5-4 | . | . | TGTGCCAGCAGCGAGGGTGTAGGTAACAATCAGCCCCAGCATTTT | CASSEGVGNNQPQHF
TRBJ1-1 | TRBV23-1 | . | . | TGCGCCAGCAGTCACGCACACACAGGGAGAGGAAACACTGAAGCTTTCTTT | CASSHAHTGRGNTEAFF
TRBJ2-1 | TRBV5-1 | . | TRBD1 | TGCGCCAGCAGCTTGGCGGGGACAGGTAGTTTGGGGCAGTTCTTC | CASSLAGTGSLGQFF
TRBJ1-6 | TRBV5-1 | . | . | TGCGCCAGCAGCTCCAGCCTGGACGGAGGCTATAATTCACCCCTCCACTTT | CASSSSLDGGYNSPLHF